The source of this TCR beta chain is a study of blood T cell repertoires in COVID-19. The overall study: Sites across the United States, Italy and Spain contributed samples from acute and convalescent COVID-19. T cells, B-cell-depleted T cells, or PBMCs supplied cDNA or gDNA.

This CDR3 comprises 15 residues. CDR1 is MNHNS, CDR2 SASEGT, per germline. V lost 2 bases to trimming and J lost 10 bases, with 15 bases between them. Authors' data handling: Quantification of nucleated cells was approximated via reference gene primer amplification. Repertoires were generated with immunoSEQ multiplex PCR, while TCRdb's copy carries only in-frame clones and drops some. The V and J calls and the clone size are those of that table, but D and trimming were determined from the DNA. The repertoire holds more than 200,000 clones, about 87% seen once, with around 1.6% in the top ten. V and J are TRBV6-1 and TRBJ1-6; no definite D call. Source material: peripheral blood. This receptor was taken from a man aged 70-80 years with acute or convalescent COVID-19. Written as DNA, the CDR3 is TGTGCCAGCAGTGAAAAGCTTCCCCGGAGGTCACCCCTCCACTTT. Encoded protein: CASSEKLPRRSPLHF.